This TCR beta chain stems from a study of CD8+ T cells in alopecia areata. Study background: The graft donors were approximately 6-12-month-old C3H/HeJ mice with spontaneous alopecia, and their skin went to roughly 7-10-week-old female C3H/HeJ mice.

cDNA reverse transcribed from extracted RNA served as the sequencing template. Clones were read by immunoSEQ multiplex PCR, and TCRdb kept only the in-frame ones, dropping some. Reported are about 270,000 clones, none seen only once; the ten largest carry approximately 1.2%. The sample holds a few counts of this clone. Its antigen is as yet unknown. Mouse gene names apply. The read terminates 4 residues ahead of where the CDR3 ends, so the germline J gene completes it. The same CDR3 is also encoded by other DNA sequences in this sample. The study, taken as a whole, reports: Besides other cells, scalp samples also yield sequences of resident alphabeta T cells from normal skin. Unlike in mice, where it was clearer, TCR sharing across patients was less clear, possibly HLA-related. It was lesional scalp, especially alopecia totalis/universalis, that showed higher clonality than normal scalp.

Per germline, CDR1 SGHDT and CDR2 FRDEAV. Trimming left V 2 bases short and J 1 base short, with 7 bases between. The CDR3 loop spans 14 amino acids. CD4, CD8alpha, NKG2D, NKG2ACE and other markers were used to sort pooled cutaneous lymph node cells. The chain couples TRBV14 to TRBJ2-1; D might be TRBD1 (5 bases). The clonotype was recovered from a C3H/HeJ mouse with alopecia areata. The mouse line has the MHC haplotype H2-k. The sample was CD4+ T cells sorted from a lymph node. CDR3 DNA, as far as it was read: TGTGCCAGCAGTTTAGGACAAAACTATGCT. The encoded protein is CASSLGQNYA. The full-length CDR3 reads as CASSLGQNYAEQFF.